This TCR beta chain was recovered during a study of blood T cell repertoires in COVID-19 (dated by TCRdb to the early 2020s). About the study as a whole: Samples from collaborators originated in the United States, Italy and Spain and spanned both the acute and convalescent phases of COVID-19. A freely available public database, intended as a resource for researchers studying the immune response to SARS-CoV-2, is where the repertoires were released. The samples were drawn from two sources: the first 160 participants of the ongoing ImmuneRACE study, and 1,000 to 1,500 subjects contributed by 6 global collaborators. Sample metadata almost always included a de-identified subject ID, COVID-19 status, age in years and sex. Where HLA class I and class II types were available, the types were taken from metadata supplied by the sample provider, not from assay-based typing. The material from the prospective study consisted of cDNA or gDNA derived from T cells, B-cell-depleted T cells, or PBMCs. The dataset comprised deeply sampled blood TCRbeta repertoires from subjects exposed to, actively infected with, or recovered from COVID-19. Study-level results and caveats: Clinical and demographic metadata were provided uncurated, with the amount varying by source and participant.

Concerning this clone: It has no known antigen specificity. The sample holds no much larger clone one base away, and base qualities are not on file.

The immunoSEQ Assay, a bias-controlled multiplex PCR, was used to amplify TCRbeta CDR3 regions from genomic DNA. Concerning the study's data processing: The number of nucleated cells in each sample was estimated by amplification of reference gene primers within the assay. To quantify the absolute abundance of each unique TCRbeta CDR3 rearrangement, sequence reads were collapsed and filtered. For each sample, productive Simpson clonality was calculated as the square root of Simpson's diversity index over productive rearrangements. Drawn from immuneACCESS, this table holds only the in-frame rearrangements with V and J called that TCRdb kept. Clones are partly lost; checked studies trace under half to an unresolved V gene and leave the rest unexplained. The DNA was the basis for D and trimming; V, J and clone size are from that table. This sample lists about 150,000 clones; 75% to 90% were detected once. The ten largest clones take up approximately 4.1% of the sample.

The CDR3 starts with the cysteine, ends with the phenylalanine, and has 14 residues. Only the CDR3 region is kept as DNA, spanning 42 bases read in frame from base 1. Per the germline V gene, SGHAT is the CDR1 and FQNNGV is the CDR2. V drops 5 bases and J drops 3 bases, leaving 12 bases in between. The collaborating institutions used their own protocols to collect whole blood in K2EDTA tubes. For TCRbeta analysis, collaborators shipped samples in one of three forms: frozen whole blood, isolated PBMCs, or DNA extracted from either of those sample types. The TCR comes from a woman in her fifties or sixties with active or convalescent COVID-19. Sequenced input: peripheral blood. The chain couples TRBV11-2 to TRBJ2-3; tentative D gene TRBD2, with 6 bases matching. The CDR3 in this case is CASSPRLETDTQYF. The nucleotide sequence is given as TGTGCCAGCAGCCCCCGACTAGAAACAGATACGCAGTATTTT.